These T cell receptor beta chains were read from a single sample in a study of T cells in Graves' hyperthyroidism and ophthalmopathy. From the multiplex PCR reads, TCRdb called clonotypes with MiXCR, one entry per CDR3 protein. The sample has about 420,000 distinct CDR3 sequences, around 15% seen once. Specimen: blood. These receptor sequences come from a woman aged 18-29 years with Graves' hyperthyroidism. CDR3s include the opening cysteine and the closing phenylalanine or tryptophan. D genes are given only for firm matches. Rows give clone size only sometimes, using once, few, many, or a class for an expanded clone.

abundance	v_gene	j_gene	len	d_gene	CDR3aa	CDR3nt
few	TRBV6-1	TRBJ2-7	11	TRBD1	CASSHRGKQYF	TGTGCCAGCAGCCACAGGGGGAAGCAGTACTTC
few	TRBV6-1	TRBJ2-2	15	TRBD1	CASRGTGGVVGELFF	TGTGCCAGCAGGGGGACAGGGGGCGTTGTCGGGGAGCTGTTTTTT
many	TRBV13	TRBJ2-7	18	TRBD1	CASSFTRRGGSSSYEQYF	TGTGCCAGCAGCTTCACTCGAAGAGGGGGCAGTAGTTCCTACGAGCAGTACTTC
many	TRBV6-1	TRBJ2-6	17	.	CASSPSRTSSGANVLTF	TGTGCCAGCAGCCCCAGTCGAACGAGCTCTGGGGCCAACGTCCTGACTTTC
many	TRBV4-1	TRBJ2-7	14	.	CASSQDWGTYEQYF	TGCGCCAGCAGCCAAGATTGGGGAACCTACGAGCAGTACTTC
many	TRBV20-1	TRBJ2-7	17	TRBD2	CSARDEREASSSREQYF	TGCAGTGCTAGAGATGAGCGGGAGGCCTCCTCCTCGCGGGAGCAGTACTTC
many	TRBV29-1	TRBJ2-1	13	.	CSVEPKAYNEQFF	TGCAGCGTTGAACCTAAGGCGTACAATGAGCAGTTCTTC
many	TRBV6-1	TRBJ1-5	16	TRBD1	CASRPTTGERNQPQHF	TGTGCCAGCAGACCAACGACAGGGGAACGCAATCAGCCCCAGCATTTT
.	TRBV7-3	TRBJ2-3	14	TRBD2	CASRFGGSTDTQYF	TGTGCCAGCAGATTCGGGGGGAGCACAGATACGCAGTATTTT
many	TRBV20-1	TRBJ2-5	16	TRBD2	CSANGEGPRYQETQYF	TGCAGTGCTAACGGGGAGGGCCCCCGGTATCAAGAGACCCAGTACTTC
few	TRBV15	TRBJ2-2	16	TRBD2	CATSRDLGGGPGELFF	TGTGCCACCAGCAGAGATCTCGGGGGAGGGCCCGGGGAGCTGTTTTTT
many	TRBV20-1	TRBJ2-5	15	TRBD2	CSARNPTSGKETQYF	TGCAGTGCTAGAAACCCGACTAGCGGGAAGGAGACCCAGTACTTC
few	TRBV11-2	TRBJ1-2	15	TRBD1	CASSPRTGGSYGYTF	TGTGCCAGCAGCCCAAGGACAGGGGGCTCCTATGGCTACACCTTC
many	TRBV28	TRBJ2-3	13	.	CASSLGGIDTQYF	TGTGCCAGCAGTTTAGGAGGGATAGATACGCAGTATTTT
.	TRBV6-1	TRBJ1-2	12	.	CASSEYRGGYTF	TGTGCCAGCAGTGAATATCGGGGTGGCTACACCTTC
.	TRBV6-5	TRBJ1-2	15	.	CASSYGHYDPDGYTF	TGTGCCAGCAGTTACGGGCACTATGACCCCGATGGCTACACCTTC
many	TRBV6-1	TRBJ2-2	15	TRBD2	CASRRTSGSTGELFF	TGTGCCAGCAGGCGGACTAGCGGGAGCACCGGGGAGCTGTTTTTT
.	TRBV9	TRBJ2-1	13	.	CASSAASYNEQFF	TGTGCCAGCAGCGCCGCCTCCTACAATGAGCAGTTCTTC
many	TRBV6-2/TRBV6-3	TRBJ2-7	16	TRBD1	CASSWGWTGISYEQYF	TGTGCCAGCAGTTGGGGGTGGACAGGGATCTCCTACGAGCAGTACTTC
few	TRBV9	TRBJ1-1	14	.	CASSAQLGLTEAFF	TGTGCCAGCAGCGCACAATTGGGGCTCACTGAAGCTTTCTTT
many	TRBV6-1	TRBJ1-1	14	.	CASSEIGGRTEAFF	TGTGCCAGCAGTGAAATCGGGGGGCGCACTGAAGCTTTCTTT
many	TRBV27	TRBJ2-7	14	.	CASSLRAGPYEQYF	TGTGCCAGCAGTTTAAGGGCAGGACCCTACGAGCAGTACTTC
many	TRBV6-1	TRBJ2-1	17	TRBD2	CAAPGVGGLAGVSEQFF	TGTGCCGCACCCGGGGTGGGGGGACTAGCGGGAGTGTCGGAGCAGTTCTTC
.	TRBV20-1	TRBJ2-1	13	.	CSAPRGPSNEQFF	TGCAGTGCCCCTAGGGGCCCCAGCAATGAGCAGTTCTTC
few	TRBV4-2	TRBJ1-2	15	.	CASSQDLTATYGYTF	TGTGCCAGCAGCCAAGACCTGACAGCAACCTATGGCTACACCTTC
many	TRBV12-3/TRBV12-4	TRBJ2-3	13	.	CASSGSSTDTQYF	TGTGCCAGCAGCGGCAGTAGCACAGATACGCAGTATTTT
.	TRBV5-4	TRBJ2-2	16	TRBD1	CASSTSRDRVTGELFF	TGTGCCAGCAGCACCTCCCGGGACAGGGTTACCGGGGAGCTGTTTTTT
.	TRBV7-3	TRBJ2-3	16	TRBD2	CASSFGTSGSRDTQYF	TGTGCCAGCAGCTTCGGGACTAGCGGGAGTCGGGATACGCAGTATTTT
.	TRBV2	TRBJ2-1	14	.	CASSQGRQSNEQFF	TGTGCCAGCAGTCAGGGACGACAGTCCAATGAGCAGTTCTTC
many	TRBV30	TRBJ2-1	14	TRBD1	CARATGQVHNEQFF	TGTGCCAGGGCGACGGGACAGGTGCACAATGAGCAGTTCTTC
many	TRBV6-1	TRBJ2-2	17	TRBD2	CASSEWREAPNTGELFF	TGTGCCAGCAGTGAATGGCGGGAGGCCCCGAACACCGGGGAGCTGTTTTTT
many	TRBV20-1	TRBJ2-1	14	TRBD2	CSARAAGGSNEQFF	TGCAGTGCTAGAGCGGCGGGAGGGTCGAATGAGCAGTTCTTC
few	TRBV9	TRBJ2-1	16	TRBD2	CASSDPGGGAYNEQFF	TGTGCCAGCAGCGACCCCGGGGGGGGCGCCTACAATGAGCAGTTCTTC
many	TRBV5-6	TRBJ2-1	16	TRBD1	CASSSTGEGSYNEQFF	TGTGCCAGCAGTTCCACAGGGGAAGGCTCCTACAATGAGCAGTTCTTC
.	TRBV4-1	TRBJ1-5	13	.	CASSQGPIQPQHF	TGCGCCAGCAGCCAAGGTCCCATTCAGCCCCAGCATTTT
many	TRBV7-2	TRBJ1-4	14	TRBD1	CASSLGQGAEKLFF	TGTGCCAGCAGCTTAGGACAGGGGGCTGAAAAACTGTTTTTT
many	TRBV15	TRBJ2-7	15	.	CATSRDLVRVYEQYF	TGTGCCACCAGCAGAGATCTCGTCAGGGTCTACGAGCAGTACTTC
.	TRBV10-2	TRBJ2-7	15	TRBD2	CASSETERERYEQYF	TGCGCCAGCAGTGAGACCGAGCGGGAGAGGTACGAGCAGTACTTC
.	TRBV2	TRBJ2-1	14	TRBD2	CASRAGLALSEQFF	TGTGCCAGCAGGGCGGGACTAGCGTTGAGTGAGCAGTTCTTC
.	TRBV6-1	TRBJ2-7	15	TRBD1	CASSMDRGSSYEQYF	TGTGCCAGCAGTATGGACAGGGGTAGCTCCTACGAGCAGTACTTC
many	TRBV20-1	TRBJ2-3	15	.	CSVPGRRTSTDTQYF	TGCAGTGTTCCGGGACGTCGAACTAGCACAGATACGCAGTATTTT
.	TRBV4-2	TRBJ1-4	17	TRBD1	CASSQDPMTGVGEKLFF	TGTGCCAGCAGCCAAGATCCCATGACAGGGGTGGGTGAAAAACTGTTTTTT
.	TRBV29-1	TRBJ2-7	12	TRBD1	CSARQGRYEQYF	TGCAGCGCCCGACAGGGGCGGTACGAGCAGTACTTC
many	TRBV11-2	TRBJ1-5	13	.	CASSLGTDQPQHF	TGTGCCAGCAGCTTAGGCACAGATCAGCCCCAGCATTTT
few	TRBV12-3/TRBV12-4	TRBJ2-3	17	.	CASSLASRGGKRDTQYF	TGTGCCAGCAGTTTGGCATCTCGGGGCGGGAAAAGAGATACGCAGTATTTT
few	TRBV18	TRBJ2-7	12	.	CASSPRFLEQYF	TGTGCCAGCTCACCCCGGTTCTTGGAGCAGTACTTC
many	TRBV20-1	TRBJ1-1	13	.	CSARGLLEAEAFF	TGCAGTGCCCGCGGGCTACTCGAAGCTGAAGCTTTCTTT
many	TRBV12-3/TRBV12-4	TRBJ2-7	16	.	CASSPGTPVLSYEQYF	TGTGCCAGCAGTCCCGGGACTCCCGTTCTCAGTTACGAGCAGTACTTC
many	TRBV6-1	TRBJ2-7	17	TRBD1	CASSPLTGGSPRYEQYF	TGTGCCAGCAGTCCTTTAACAGGGGGGAGCCCACGCTACGAGCAGTACTTC
many	TRBV3-1	TRBJ1-2	16	.	CASSYASGLDVNGYTF	TGTGCCAGCAGCTACGCCTCAGGCTTGGACGTTAATGGCTACACCTTC
few	TRBV6-1	TRBJ2-7	14	TRBD2	CASSQSGRVTEQYF	TGTGCCAGCAGTCAGAGCGGGAGAGTTACCGAGCAGTACTTC
many	TRBV3-1	TRBJ2-7	16	.	CASSQGYSGTLYEQYF	TGTGCCAGCAGCCAAGGATACTCCGGGACACTCTACGAGCAGTACTTC
many	TRBV11-2	TRBJ2-5	13	TRBD1	CASSADRGETQYF	TGTGCCAGCAGCGCGGACAGGGGAGAGACCCAGTACTTC
once	TRBV6-1	TRBJ1-3	15	.	CASTPTGSSGNTIYF	TGTGCCAGCACTCCGACTGGTAGCTCTGGAAACACCATATATTTT
many	TRBV20-1	TRBJ1-5	15	.	CSASPAHRENQPQHF	TGCAGTGCCAGTCCGGCGCATCGGGAAAATCAGCCCCAGCATTTT
.	TRBV5-4	TRBJ2-4	14	.	CASSSERAKNIQYF	TGTGCCAGCAGCTCGGAGAGGGCCAAAAACATTCAGTACTTC
many	TRBV12-3/TRBV12-4	TRBJ1-1	9	.	CTLNTEAFF	TGTACTCTGAACACTGAAGCTTTCTTT
.	TRBV7-2	TRBJ2-7	14	TRBD2	CASNLAGTSYEQYF	TGTGCCAGCAACCTAGCGGGAACATCCTACGAGCAGTACTTC
few	TRBV7-2	TRBJ2-5	14	TRBD2	CASSLEGLAGTQYF	TGTGCCAGCAGCTTAGAAGGGCTAGCGGGGACCCAGTACTTC
.	TRBV20-1	TRBJ2-7	14	TRBD2	CSASLSGRGYEQYF	TGCAGTGCTAGCCTAAGCGGGAGAGGCTACGAGCAGTACTTC